The rows below give T cell receptor beta chains drawn from one sample of a study of T cell repertoires in cytomegalovirus infection. TCRdb passed the reads through MiXCR, listing each CDR3 protein once. The sample yields around 550,000 distinct CDR3 sequences, 26% seen once. Sequencing used PBMCs. The receptors here all came from a human donor in good health (CMV status not recorded). Some clones in this sample may be carry-over from other donors' samples. Both conserved end residues are part of each CDR3. D genes are given only for firm matches. Clone size is not always given. Where it is, it says once, few, many or a class for expanded clones.

cdr3_length,v_call,d_call,clone_size,j_call,cdr3_aa,cdr3_nt
17,TRBV6-5,TRBD2,.,TRBJ2-2,CASSRLAGVMHTGELFF,TGTGCCAGCAGTCGACTAGCGGGAGTGATGCACACCGGGGAGCTGTTTTTT
14,TRBV10-3,.,few,TRBJ1-2,CAISESGQGSGYTF,TGTGCCATCAGTGAGTCTGGCCAAGGGAGCGGCTACACCTTC
16,TRBV10-3,TRBD2,few,TRBJ2-2,CAISGIAGTNTGELFF,TGTGCCATCAGTGGGATAGCGGGGACGAACACCGGGGAGCTGTTTTTT
15,TRBV12-5,TRBD1,once,TRBJ1-2,CASGSTGGPNYGYTF,TGTGCTAGTGGTTCCACAGGGGGCCCTAACTATGGCTACACCTTC
14,TRBV6-2/TRBV6-3,.,few,TRBJ1-1,CASSPPGANTEAFF,TGTGCCAGCAGCCCCCCAGGGGCGAACACTGAAGCTTTCTTT
16,TRBV19,TRBD2,.,TRBJ2-1,CASSIEGLAVNNEQFF,TGTGCCAGTAGTATTGAGGGACTAGCGGTCAACAATGAGCAGTTCTTC
17,TRBV7-2,.,many,TRBJ1-3,CASSLNWAQGSGNTIYF,TGTGCCAGCAGCTTAAACTGGGCGCAGGGGAGTGGAAACACCATATATTTT
14,TRBV28,.,.,TRBJ2-7,CASTSISVTYEQYF,TGTGCCAGCACCTCGATTAGCGTAACCTACGAGCAGTACTTC
12,TRBV27,.,.,TRBJ2-7,CASSGVGRGAYF,.
17,TRBV7-2,TRBD2,few,TRBJ2-1,CASSFDQAGVKYNEQFF,TGTGCCAGCAGCTTCGACCAGGCGGGAGTCAAATACAATGAGCAGTTCTTC
14,TRBV7-8,.,.,TRBJ1-5,CASSLALRGGPQHF,TGTGCCAGCAGCTTAGCGCTAAGGGGGGGGCCCCAGCATTTT
12,TRBV7-2,.,many,TRBJ1-2,CASSLEGEGYTF,TGTGCCAGCAGCTTAGAAGGGGAGGGCTACACCTTC
14,TRBV20-1,.,few,TRBJ1-1,CSARDRVGYTEAFF,TGCAGTGCTAGAGACAGGGTTGGGTATACTGAAGCTTTCTTT
14,TRBV11-1,TRBD1,few,TRBJ1-1,CASSFVAGGTEAFF,TGTGCCAGCAGCTTCGTGGCAGGGGGTACTGAAGCTTTCTTT
13,TRBV10-3,TRBD1,.,TRBJ2-1,CAITGTGENEQFF,TGTGCCATCACTGGGACAGGCGAGAATGAGCAGTTCTTC
14,TRBV6-4,.,.,TRBJ2-3,CASSERPRTDTQYF,TGTGCCAGCAGTGAACGGCCGAGGACAGATACGCAGTATTTT
15,TRBV12-3/TRBV12-4,TRBD2,many,TRBJ2-2,CASILMVAGAGELFF,TGTGCCAGCATCCTCATGGTTGCGGGAGCCGGGGAGCTGTTTTTT
16,TRBV20-1,.,.,TRBJ2-1,CSARAGGKSSYNEQFF,TGCAGTGCTAGGGCCGGCGGCAAGAGCTCCTACAATGAGCAGTTCTTC
15,TRBV20-1,TRBD1,once,TRBJ2-7,CSARDSGQATYEQYF,TGCAGTGCTAGAGATTCGGGACAGGCTACCTACGAGCAGTACTTC
18,TRBV7-8,TRBD2,many,TRBJ2-1,CASAVVAGRSPSYNEQFF,TGTGCCAGCGCGGTGGTAGCGGGGAGGTCGCCTTCCTACAATGAGCAGTTCTTC
16,TRBV7-9,.,few,TRBJ2-1,CASSLALRGTPNAWFF,TGTGCCAGCAGCTTAGCCCTCCGAGGGACACCAAATGCATGGTTCTTC
14,TRBV18,.,.,TRBJ2-2,CASSPRLVTGELFF,TGTGCCAGCTCACCACGCTTGGTCACCGGGGAGCTGTTTTTT
12,TRBV29-1,TRBD1,few,TRBJ1-1,CSVFHDRAEAFF,TGCAGCGTATTCCACGACAGGGCTGAAGCTTTCTTT
15,TRBV6-5,TRBD2,.,TRBJ2-1,CASRNQAGEGHEQFF,TGTGCCAGCAGAAACCAAGCGGGAGAAGGGCATGAGCAGTTCTTC
16,TRBV13,.,once,TRBJ2-1,CASSLPYHGTFDEQFF,TGTGCCAGCAGCTTACCATACCACGGGACTTTCGATGAGCAGTTCTTC
15,TRBV6-1,TRBD2,.,TRBJ2-1,CASSSGLAGANEQFF,TGTGCCAGCAGTTCGGGACTAGCGGGGGCCAATGAGCAGTTCTTC
14,TRBV12-3/TRBV12-4,.,.,TRBJ2-2,CASSPQRTNGELFF,TGTGCCAGCAGCCCACAGAGAACAAACGGGGAGCTGTTTTTT
16,TRBV5-1,TRBD2,.,TRBJ2-3,CASSFSGEAYVDTQYF,TGCGCCAGCAGCTTTAGCGGGGAAGCCTACGTTGATACGCAGTATTTT
13,TRBV7-6,TRBD2,many,TRBJ2-5,CASSRLAEETQYF,TGTGCCAGCAGCCGACTAGCTGAAGAGACCCAGTACTTC
18,TRBV12-3/TRBV12-4,.,.,TRBJ1-3,CASSLSRSGVRHGNTIYF,TGTGCCAGCAGTTTAAGTCGATCGGGAGTTAGGCATGGAAACACCATATATTTT
14,TRBV5-1,.,.,TRBJ1-1,CASSLEGGGREAFF,TGCGCCAGCAGCCTAGAGGGGGGGGGGAGAGAAGCTTTCTTT
12,TRBV14,.,.,TRBJ1-2,CASSHGTLRYTF,TGTGCCAGCAGTCACGGGACACTTCGCTACACCTTC
14,TRBV27,TRBD1,.,TRBJ1-2,CASSFQGQGYGYTF,TGTGCCAGCAGTTTTCAGGGACAGGGCTATGGCTACACCTTC
17,TRBV7-4,TRBD2,many,TRBJ2-5,CASSLSLAGGPGETQYF,TGTGCCAGCAGCTTATCTCTAGCGGGAGGGCCCGGTGAGACCCAGTACTTC
16,TRBV3-1,TRBD2,few,TRBJ2-1,CASSHATSGNYNEQFF,TGTGCCAGCAGCCACGCGACTAGCGGGAACTACAATGAGCAGTTCTTC
13,TRBV12-3/TRBV12-4,.,few,TRBJ1-1,CASSIRDLRRAFF,TGTGCCAGCAGCATCCGAGACCTCCGTCGAGCTTTCTTT
15,TRBV18,.,.,TRBJ1-1,CASSPQQDGDTEAFF,TGTGCCAGCTCACCACAGCAGGATGGGGACACTGAAGCTTTCTTT
13,TRBV7-6,TRBD1,many,TRBJ2-4,CASSKGQGNIQYF,TGTGCCAGCAGTAAGGGACAGGGTAACATTCAGTACTTC
15,TRBV7-9,TRBD1,few,TRBJ2-1,CASSPAGTVYNEQFF,TGTGCCAGCAGCCCCGCCGGGACAGTCTACAATGAGCAGTTCTTC
16,TRBV20-1,TRBD1,.,TRBJ2-1,CSARGAAGQGYNEQFF,TGCAGTGCTAGAGGTGCCGCGGGACAGGGGTACAATGAGCAGTTCTTT
15,TRBV7-4,.,.,TRBJ2-3,CASSSRAGVTDTQYF,TGTGCCAGCAGCTCGCGAGCTGGGGTCACAGATACGCAGTATTTT
13,TRBV27,.,.,TRBJ2-7,CASSFVSGYEQYF,TGTGCCAGCAGTTTCGTCAGTGGCTACGAGCAGTACTTC
15,TRBV27,.,few,TRBJ1-6,CASSLSEVNNSPLHF,TGTGCCAGCAGTTTATCAGAGGTTAATAATTCACCCCTCCACTTT
13,TRBV2,TRBD1,few,TRBJ2-3,CASEGTGADTQYF,TGTGCCAGCGAGGGGACAGGGGCAGATACGCAGTATTTT
15,TRBV7-8,TRBD1,.,TRBJ2-4,CASGLDRGTKNIQYF,TGTGCCAGCGGACTCGACAGGGGGACCAAAAACATTCAGTACTTC
13,TRBV12-3/TRBV12-4,TRBD2,many,TRBJ2-1,CASSVRLAPEQFF,TGTGCCAGCAGTGTTCGACTAGCTCCTGAGCAGTTCTTC
13,TRBV28,.,once,TRBJ2-3,CASSFAEADTQYF,TGTGCCAGCAGTTTCGCGGAGGCGGATACGCAGTATTTT
16,TRBV11-2,TRBD2,many,TRBJ2-3,CASSLLAGTSTDTQYF,TGTGCCAGCAGCTTATTAGCGGGGACGAGCACAGATACGCAGTATTTT
14,TRBV12-3/TRBV12-4,.,.,TRBJ1-2,CASSLEQENYGYTF,TGTGCCAGCAGTCTAGAACAGGAGAACTATGGCTACACCTTC
13,TRBV28,.,few,TRBJ1-1,CASSWGRVTEAFF,TGTGCCAGCAGTTGGGGCAGGGTCACTGAAGCTTTCTTT
13,TRBV24-1,.,.,TRBJ1-5,CATSEQGWEPQHF,TGTGCCACCAGTGAACAGGGTTGGGAGCCCCAGCATTTT
13,TRBV29-1,.,many,TRBJ1-2,CSVEDNGKRWITF,TGCAGCGTTGAAGATAACGGGAAGCGGTGGATCACCTTC
15,TRBV7-9,.,many,TRBJ1-2,CASSPWTPANYGYTF,TGTGCCAGCAGCCCCTGGACACCAGCTAACTATGGCTACACCTTC
16,TRBV7-2,.,.,TRBJ1-6,CASSSLRDRQDSPLHF,TGTGCCAGCAGCTCTCTTAGGGATAGGCAGGATTCACCCCTCCACTTT
13,TRBV6-1,.,.,TRBJ2-3,CASRNTDTDTQYF,TGTGCCAGCAGGAATACAGACACAGATACGCAGTATTTT
14,TRBV5-4,.,.,TRBJ2-5,CASSLADSWETQYF,TGTGCCAGCAGCTTGGCGGACAGTTGGGAGACCCAGTACTTC
17,TRBV28,.,.,TRBJ2-2,CASSLLTGRSNTGELFF,TGTGCCAGCAGTTTACTGACAGGCCGGTCGAACACCGGGGAGCTGTTTTTT
17,TRBV2,TRBD1,.,TRBJ1-1,CASSEVALNRGGTEAFF,TGTGCCAGCAGTGAAGTTGCCCTGAACAGGGGGGGCACTGAAGCTTTCTTT